The 21 T cell receptor beta chains below all came from one sample that was sequenced in a study of shared clonotypes between healthy human individuals. Some clones are missing from TCRdb's copy, which holds only in-frame ones; the method was immunoSEQ multiplex PCR. The profile shows about 1.5 million clones, approximately 98% of them singletons. Material: naive CD4+ T cells sorted from blood. The subset is: CD45RA+ positively selected. The origin of the receptors is a man aged 30-40 years in good health.

The V call is TRBV6-1, the J call TRBJ1-1; the match to TRBD1 covers 9 bases. This CDR3 is built from 14 residues. The junction had 4 bases not matched to a gene; V was cut back by 8 bases and J by 0 bases. Germline assignment: CDR1 MNHNS and CDR2 SASEGT. The CDR3, as DNA: TGTGCCAGCGCAACAGGGGGCATGAACACTGAAGCTTTCTTT. Translating gives CASATGGMNTEAFF.

V usage is TRBV11-2 and J usage is TRBJ2-2; no clear D gene. V lost 1 base to trimming and J lost 8 bases, with 11 bases between them. This CDR3 spans 14 amino acids. CDR1 is SGHAT and CDR2 is FQNNGV in the germline V gene. Here the CDR3 reads CASSLVVAPGELFF. The CDR3 DNA sequence: TGTGCCAGCAGCTTAGTGGTTGCTCCTGGGGAGCTGTTTTTT. The whole variable domain, filled in from reference TRBV11-2 and TRBJ2-2, reads EAGVAQSPRYKIIEKRQSVAFWCNPISGHATLYWYQQILGQGPKLLIQFQNNGVVDDSQLPKDRFSAERLKGVDSTLKIQPAKLEDSAVYLCASSLVVAPGELFFGEGSRLTVL.

The genes are TRBV11-2 and TRBJ2-1, with 7 bases lining up with TRBD1. The CDR3 runs to 13 residues. The V segment lost 5 bases and the J segment 5 bases; nucleotides outside the gene matches: 3. The germline gives CDR1 SGHAT, CDR2 FQNNGV. CDR3 DNA: TGTGCCAGCAGCGTACAGGGGAACAATGAGCAGTTCTTC. It translates to CASSVQGNNEQFF.

V and J are TRBV14 and TRBJ2-7; 8 bases match TRBD2. Germline CDR1 SGHDN, CDR2 FVKESK. V dropped 1 base and J dropped 3; count of bases not matched to a gene: 11. This CDR3 is built from 17 residues. CDR3 DNA sequence: TGTGCCAGCAGCCAAGGCCCGATCGGGAGGGGTCTCTACGAGCAGTACTTC. Its protein product is CASSQGPIGRGLYEQYF.

The gene calls are TRBV5-1 and TRBJ2-1, with D possibly being TRBD1 (6 bases). V lost 4 bases and J 3 bases, leaving 11 bases between the germline ends. Per germline, CDR1 SGHRS and CDR2 YFSETQ. CDR3 length: 14 amino acids. CDR3 coding DNA: TGCGCCAGCAGCCCAGGGGTATTCTACAATGAGCAGTTCTTC. Its translation: CASSPGVFYNEQFF.

This rearrangement joins TRBV9 to TRBJ2-1; TRBD2 matches 9 bases. Germline values: CDR1 SGDLS, CDR2 YYNGEE. Trimming at V came to 0 bases and at J to 0 bases, leaving 4 bases not matched to a gene. The CDR3 is 17 amino acids. The CDR3 DNA sequence: TGTGCCAGCAGCGTAGCTGGTAGCGGGAGCTCCTACAATGAGCAGTTCTTC. Translation: CASSVAGSGSSYNEQFF.

This rearrangement joins TRBV7-9 to TRBJ2-7; 8 positions match TRBD1. The CDR3 sequence is 14 residues long. The ends lost 4 bases at V and 0 bases at J; junction bases unmatched: 2. The germline V gene encodes CDR1 SEHNR and CDR2 FQNEAQ (reference sequence). CDR3 bases: TGTGCCAGCAGCTGGGACAGGTCCTCCTACGAGCAGTACTTC. Translated, it gives CASSWDRSSYEQYF.

V is TRBV12-5 and J is TRBJ2-5; 9 bases fit TRBD1. The germline V gene has CDR1 LGHNT and CDR2 FRNRAP. V lost 1 base to trimming and J lost 4 bases; unmatched junction nucleotides: 1. The CDR3 loop spans 14 amino acids. The CDR3 DNA follows: TGTGCTAGTGGTTTGGGACAGGGGGTAGAGACCCAGTACTTC. This codes for CASGLGQGVETQYF.

V is TRBV7-2 and J is TRBJ2-7; the match to TRBD2 covers 11 bases. From germline, CDR1 is SGHTA and CDR2 FQGNSA. This CDR3 is 17 amino acids long. The ends lost 5 bases at V and 2 bases at J; junction bases unmatched: 11. CDR3 amino acids: CASSKTRLAGGTYEQYF. CDR3 in DNA: TGTGCCAGCAGCAAAACTCGGCTAGCGGGAGGCACCTACGAGCAGTACTTC.

The genes are TRBV7-2 and TRBJ1-3, with TRBD1 identical over 8 bases. The CDR3 contains 17 residues. V was clipped by 1 base and J by 0 bases; unmatched bases: 5. The germline CDR1 and CDR2 sequences are SGHTA and FQGNSA. The CDR3 protein is CASSLGTGSSSGNTIYF. Written as DNA, the CDR3 is TGTGCCAGCAGCTTAGGGACAGGGTCCTCCTCTGGAAACACCATATATTTT.

CDR3 sequence: CSAYPRDSTYNEQFF. The DNA for the CDR3 is TGCAGCGCTTATCCCCGGGACAGCACTTACAATGAGCAGTTCTTC. The rearrangement uses TRBV29-1 and TRBJ2-1; the match to TRBD1 covers 7 bases. Per the germline V gene, CDR1 is SQVTM and CDR2 is ANQGSEA. Unmatched junction bases numbered 13, after V lost 7 bases and J lost 4 bases. There are 15 residues in the CDR3.

The chain carries TRBV28 and TRBJ2-7; TRBD1 aligns across 9 bases. V was pared by 4 bases and J by 5 bases, with 6 bases of the junction left unmatched. Germline V gene lookup returns CDR1 MDHEN and CDR2 SYDVKM. The CDR3 has 14 amino acids. CDR3 bases: TGTGCCAGCAGTTCCGGGACAGGGCTTAACGAGCAGTACTTC. Translated: CASSSGTGLNEQYF.

J is TRBJ1-1 and V is TRBV14; the D is unclear. The CDR3 is made up of 14 amino acids. V was pared by 3 bases and J by 6 bases, with 14 bases between. CDR1 is SGHDN, CDR2 FVKESK, per germline. CDR3: CASSQKGFSAEAFF. DNA of the CDR3: TGTGCCAGCAGCCAGAAGGGATTTTCGGCTGAAGCTTTCTTT.

In the case of this clone: Other DNA sequences from this sample encode an identical CDR3 as well. The chain is built from TRBV7-6 and TRBJ2-3; D unresolved. Trimming stripped 3 bases from V and 2 bases from J, with 12 bases between. The germline gives CDR1 SGHVS, CDR2 FNYEAQ. This CDR3 contains 15 residues. The CDR3 region has the DNA TGTGCCAGCAGCTTGGGCCTCGGTCCCACAGATACGCAGTATTTT. Protein product: CASSLGLGPTDTQYF.

The J gene is TRBJ1-1, the V gene TRBV5-1, with a weak D call TRBD1 (6 bases). V lost 1 base and J 1 base, leaving 11 bases between the germline ends. CDR3 length equals 15 residues. The germline V gene has CDR1 SGHRS and CDR2 YFSETQ. The CDR3 nucleotides read TGCGCCAGCAGCTTGATGGGGACAACGAACACTGAAGCTTTCTTT. As protein: CASSLMGTTNTEAFF.

CDR3 in amino acids: CAISEEGEGNEKLFF. The CDR3 DNA reads as TGTGCCATCAGTGAAGAGGGCGAAGGTAATGAAAAACTGTTTTTT. The chain links TRBV10-3 to TRBJ1-4, with D unresolved. Germline V gives CDR1 ENHRY, CDR2 SYGVKD. Deletions cut 3 bases from V and 4 bases from J, with 12 bases between. This CDR3 has 15 residues.

This rearrangement joins TRBV5-6 to TRBJ2-7; D perhaps matches TRBD2 (5 bases). CDR1 SGHDT and CDR2 YYEEEE come from the germline V gene. CDR3 length: 12 amino acids. Trimming stripped 4 bases from V and 6 bases from J, with 11 bases between. CDR3 protein: CASSQDLGEQYF. The CDR3 DNA reads TGTGCCAGCAGCCAGGACTTGGGCGAGCAGTACTTC.

The rearrangement joins TRBV7-2 to TRBJ2-7; 8 nucleotides match TRBD2. Germline values: CDR1 SGHTA, CDR2 FQGNSA. This CDR3 comprises 15 residues. Losses at the gene ends were 6 bases for V and 1 base for J; bases not matched to a gene: 8. The CDR3 DNA reads as TGTGCCAGCAGTCCGGATTTAGCGGGATCCTACGAGCAGTACTTC. Its protein product is CASSPDLAGSYEQYF.

The rearrangement links TRBV7-7 to TRBJ2-6; D remains unclear. V lost 6 bases, J lost 5 bases, and 14 bases lay in between. CDR1 SSHAT and CDR2 FNYEAQ come from the germline V gene (reference sequence). This CDR3 has 15 amino acids. The CDR3 loop reads CASRVPQSRANVLTF. CDR3 DNA sequence: TGTGCCAGCAGAGTGCCACAAAGTCGGGCCAACGTCCTGACTTTC.

As to this clone: Other nucleotide sequences in the sample specify the same CDR3. V and J are TRBV28 and TRBJ2-5; no definite D call. V shed 3 bases and J shed 3 bases, with 2 bases lying between them. The CDR3 sequence is 11 residues long. CDR1 and CDR2 (germline): MDHEN, SYDVKM. The CDR3 DNA reads TGTGCCAGCAGTTTCGAAGAGACCCAGTACTTC. Protein sequence: CASSFEETQYF.

This chain links TRBV5-8 with TRBJ2-3; 7 bases match TRBD2. Germline-derived CDR1 and CDR2 are SGHTS and YDEGEE. The J segment lost 2 bases and the V segment lost 4 bases, leaving 7 bases of the junction unmatched. The CDR3 length is 15 residues. CDR3 amino acids: CASSQRLAHTDTQYF. Here the CDR3 DNA reads TGTGCCAGCAGCCAAAGACTAGCTCACACAGATACGCAGTATTTT.